The clone carrying this TCR beta chain came up a few times. Its antigen remains unknown. This sample stems from a study of PD-1 blockade in mismatch repair-deficient tumors. Study-level information: All were previously treated, progressing patients with over 9 mismatch repair-deficient cancer types. Overall study results and limits: Rapid post-treatment expansion, then contraction, generally preceding radiologic response, marked tumor-resident clones.

All patients were mismatch repair deficient, assessed by either PCR or immunohistochemistry. TCR sequencing covered a few patients who responded to pembrolizumab. Using immunoSEQ multiplex PCR, the repertoire was profiled, and TCRdb retains in-frame clones only, with some absent. The sample includes some 110,000 clones, 65% to 80% of them seen just once. Germline CDR1 is SNHLY and CDR2 is FYNNEI. CDR3 size: 13 residues. Trimming took 6 bases from V and 4 from J, leaving 10 bases between them. This receptor was obtained from an adult with mismatch repair-deficient cancer. This sample comprised peripheral blood, obtained roughly 13 months after starting pembrolizumab. The chain links TRBV2 to TRBJ1-5; D might be TRBD1 (6 bases). This CDR3 reads CASRTTGNQPQHF. In nucleotides, the CDR3 is TGTGCCAGCAGAACCACAGGGAATCAGCCCCAGCATTTT.